The clone carrying this T cell receptor beta chain was counted a few times. These data are taken from a study of human T cells and chemical hapten exposure. Specified time point: pre-sensitization, week 0. The sample's treatment: therapeutic diphenylcyclopropenone sensitization with weekly scalp DPC. J gave up 8 bases and V 1 base, and 7 bases lay outside the gene matches. This CDR3 is built from 14 residues. Germline V gene sequence: CDR1 SGHVS, CDR2 FNYEAQ. Each CDR3 protein gets one entry after TCRdb re-called the RACE reads with MiXCR. The data hold around 330,000 distinct CDR3 sequences, with 4.5% to 5.5% observed a single time.

Sequencing was performed on whole blood, taken in connection with sensitization to the hapten diphenylcyclopropenone (DPC). The receptor's source is a young woman with alopecia areata. Some clones in this sample may be carry-over from other donors' samples. The rearrangement joins TRBV7-6 to TRBJ1-1; 7 nucleotides line up with TRBD1. In DNA, the CDR3 is TGTGCCAGCAGCTTAGTACTAGGGGACAGAGAAGCTTTCTTT. Residues: CASSLVLGDREAFF.